The 8 T cell receptor beta chains given below trace back to one sample, sequenced in a study of regulatory T cells in long-lasting Graves disease. With iRepertoire HTBI primers and Arm-PCR of CDR3 regions, TCR beta libraries were built. TCRdb passed the multiplex PCR reads through MiXCR, listing each CDR3 protein once. The table has under 450,000 distinct CDR3 sequences, about 23% seen once. The time point denotes: persistent/refractory GD, antithyroid drugs over 5 years with positive TRAb. The TCR library was prepared using RNA isolated from PBMCs. The source was peripheral blood mononuclear cells (PBMCs), collected when the disease was refractory, from a patient treated with antithyroid drugs. All receptors come from a woman aged 35 to 49 with Graves disease.

This clonotype was observed a handful of times. The V and J genes are TRBV7-3 and TRBJ1-1; weak D call: TRBD1 (5 bases). Looked up from germline, CDR1 is SGHTA and CDR2 is FQGTGA. The germline V and J ends were trimmed by 1 base and 6 bases, with 12 bases remaining between them. The CDR3 runs to 14 residues. CDR3 coding DNA: TGTGCCAGCAGCTTAAGCGTTCGAGGGGCTGAAGCTTTCTTT. It codes for CASSLSVRGAEAFF.

In its sample, this clonotype was seen a few times. CDR3 protein: CSASLGGEDTEAFF. The CDR3 DNA sequence: TGCAGTGCTAGTCTTGGGGGCGAGGACACTGAAGCTTTCTTT. The rearrangement links TRBV20-1 to TRBJ1-1; tentative D call: TRBD1 (6 bases). CDR1 is DFQATT and CDR2 is SNEGSKA in the germline V gene (reference sequence). The CDR3 totals 14 residues. Trimming took 3 bases from V and 3 from J, leaving 14 bases between them.

The chain employs TRBV28 and TRBJ1-2; TRBD1 matches 11 bases. The CDR3 contains 14 residues. Trimming at V came to 6 bases and at J to 7 bases, leaving 7 bases not matched to a gene. The V gene's germline CDR1 is MDHEN and CDR2 SYDVKM. The CDR3 reads CASRPDRGPFGYTF. In DNA, the CDR3 is TGTGCCAGCAGGCCGGACAGGGGGCCTTTTGGCTACACCTTC.

This clonotype was recorded a few times. This chain connects TRBV29-1 to TRBJ1-1, with D maybe TRBD1 (5 bases). Germline-derived CDR1 and CDR2 are SQVTM and ANQGSEA. The CDR3 is made up of 13 amino acids. V was trimmed by 6 bases and J by 0 bases, leaving 11 bases between them. The CDR3 nucleotides read TGCAGCGTACCGGGACGGGTGAACACTGAAGCTTTCTTT. Its translation is CSVPGRVNTEAFF.

This clonotype appeared a single time. The chain uses TRBV7-9 and TRBJ1-5; D is perhaps TRBD1 (5 bases). The germline CDR1 and CDR2 sequences are SEHNR and FQNEAQ (reference sequence). The CDR3 has 15 residues. V was cut by 3 bases and J by 3 bases, with 12 bases left in between. CDR3 protein: CASSLGTLNNQPQHF. The CDR3 coding sequence is TGTGCCAGCAGCTTGGGGACTCTGAACAATCAGCCCCAGCATTTT.

This clonotype was recorded at least ten times. This rearrangement joins TRBV28 to TRBJ2-3; no clear D gene. Germline V gene sequence: CDR1 MDHEN, CDR2 SYDVKM. The length of the CDR3 is 16 residues. V was shortened by 1 base and J by 6 bases, with 17 bases between the two germline ends. This CDR3 reads CASSLLSRGISDTQYF. The DNA of the CDR3 is TGTGCCAGCAGTTTATTGAGCCGTGGTATTAGCGATACGCAGTATTTT.

The sample holds many counts of this clonotype. The gene calls are TRBV20-1 and TRBJ2-7, with D unclear. V was shortened by 0 bases and J by 6 bases, with 15 bases between the two germline ends. This CDR3 contains 14 residues. The germline V gene has CDR1 DFQATT and CDR2 SNEGSKA (reference sequence). As DNA, the CDR3 is TGCAGTGCTAGAGATACAGCTCCTACGTCCGAGCAGTACTTC. Amino acid sequence: CSARDTAPTSEQYF.

Ten or more counts support this clonotype. The junction shows a germline mismatch at one end, possibly a read error. The chain combines TRBV11-2 with TRBJ2-5; possible D gene TRBD2, 6 bases. Germline V lookup: CDR1 SGHAT, CDR2 FQNNGV. CDR3 size: 15 residues. The CDR3, as DNA: TGTGCCAACAGCTTAGCGGTAGCGACCCAAGAGACCCAGTACTTC. This sequence encodes CANSLAVATQETQYF. Looking up the rest from reference TRBV11-2 and TRBJ2-5 gives the full variable domain: EAGVAQSPRYKIIEKRQSVAFWCNPISGHATLYWYQQILGQGPKLLIQFQNNGVVDDSQLPKDRFSAERLKGVDSTLKIQPAKLEDSAVYLCANSLAVATQETQYFGPGTRLLVL.